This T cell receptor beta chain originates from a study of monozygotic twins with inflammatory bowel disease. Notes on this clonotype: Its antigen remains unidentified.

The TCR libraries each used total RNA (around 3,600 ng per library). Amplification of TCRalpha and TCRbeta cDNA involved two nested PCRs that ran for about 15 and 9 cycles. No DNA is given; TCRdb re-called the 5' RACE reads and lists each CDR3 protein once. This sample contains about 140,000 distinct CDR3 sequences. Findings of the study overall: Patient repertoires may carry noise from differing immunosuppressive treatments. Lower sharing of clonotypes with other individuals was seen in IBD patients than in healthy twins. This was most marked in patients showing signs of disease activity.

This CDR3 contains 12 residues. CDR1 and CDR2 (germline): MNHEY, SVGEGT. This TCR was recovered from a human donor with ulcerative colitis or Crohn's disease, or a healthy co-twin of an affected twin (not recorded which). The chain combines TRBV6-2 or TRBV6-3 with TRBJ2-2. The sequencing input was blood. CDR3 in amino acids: CASKYDTGELFF.